This TCR beta chain was profiled in a study of blood T cell repertoires in COVID-19. At the level of the study: The origin of the acute and convalescent COVID-19 samples was the United States, Italy and Spain.

This CDR3 is built from 15 residues. V trimming: 5 bases; J trimming: 0 bases; junction bases outside the gene matches: 7. Germline CDR1 and CDR2: SEHNR and FQNEAQ (reference sequence). Original processing notes: Cell counts per sample came from amplifying reference gene primers. Produced via immunoSEQ multiplex PCR; TCRdb's table is partial and in-frame only. That table furnishes V, J and clone size, whereas the DNA furnished D and trimming. The table lists around 200,000 clones, roughly 85% of them singletons, with around a sixth in the top ten. Everyone who took part was roughly 18 to 100 years old, and they came from about two dozen US areas. Membership in each cohort depended on participant-reported clinical history.

V usage is TRBV7-9 and J usage is TRBJ2-7; 7 positions agree with TRBD2. The sample was PBMCs or T cells enriched from blood (not recorded which). The receptor comes from a man aged 35-49 years who had recovered from COVID-19. CDR3 coding DNA: TGTGCCAGCAGCGAATACAGCGGGATCTCCTACGAGCAGTACTTC. Protein product: CASSEYSGISYEQYF.